A single sample gave rise to the 24 T cell receptor beta chains below, sequenced in a study of blood T cells in healthy people across ages. Next came a second PCR, run for about 6 to 11 cycles, which used a sample-barcoded 5' primer along with a J-beta primer mix. TCRdb re-called the 5' RACE reads with MiXCR, one entry per CDR3 protein. The table includes fewer than 800,000 distinct CDR3 sequences, less than 40% detected once. The specimen sequenced was blood. These receptors all come from a woman aged 80 or over in good health.

This clonotype was counted at least ten times. The chain employs TRBV28 and TRBJ1-4, with a possible D match to TRBD1 (6 bases). CDR1 MDHEN and CDR2 SYDVKM come from the germline V gene. V shed 4 bases and J shed 8 bases, with 17 bases lying between them. This CDR3 has 15 amino acids. The CDR3 is CASSSQGREGEKLFF. The CDR3 nucleotides are TGTGCCAGCAGTTCCCAGGGGCGGGAAGGCGAAAAACTGTTTTTT. The whole variable domain, remainder taken from reference TRBV28 and TRBJ1-4, is DVKVTQSSRYLVKRTGEKVFLECVQDMDHENMFWYRQDPGLGLRLIYFSYDVKMKEKGDIPEGYSVSREKKERFSLILESASTNQTSMYLCASSSQGREGEKLFFGSGTQLSVL.

The sample holds many counts of this clonotype. The chain is built from TRBV10-3 and TRBJ2-5; a possible D gene is TRBD2 (6 bases). The CDR3 covers 13 residues. V dropped 5 bases and J dropped 3 bases, with 10 bases sitting between them. Germline values: CDR1 ENHRY, CDR2 SYGVKD. The CDR3: CAISRPGEETQYF. CDR3 bases: TGTGCCATCAGTCGGCCGGGGGAAGAGACCCAGTACTTC.

This clonotype came up many times. This chain links TRBV30 with TRBJ2-3; D is unresolved. Germline-derived CDR1 and CDR2 are GTSNPN and SVGIG (reference sequence). This CDR3 has 12 residues. V lost 4 bases and J lost 2, with 7 bases in between. The CDR3 sequence is CAWTPNTDTQYF. The CDR3 bases are TGTGCCTGGACTCCTAACACAGATACGCAGTATTTT.

This clonotype was recorded many times. The chain links TRBV7-2 to TRBJ2-5; 8 nucleotides align to TRBD1. The CDR3 runs 16 residues. With 1 base clipped from V and 1 base from J, the junction kept 5 bases outside the gene matches. Per the germline V gene, CDR1 is SGHTA and CDR2 is FQGNSA. CDR3 in DNA: TGTGCCAGCAGCTTAGGGAGACAGGGGCGCCAAGAGACCCAGTACTTC. Protein product: CASSLGRQGRQETQYF.

On this clonotype: This clone may be a read error of a much larger clone one base away. V usage is TRBV20-1 and J usage is TRBJ2-5; tentatively, D is TRBD1 (6 bases). Germline V lookup: CDR1 DFQATT, CDR2 SNEGSKA (reference sequence). This CDR3 has 16 amino acids. This chain's CDR3 is CSAPSPGFGQIYEQHF. The CDR3, as DNA: TGCAGTGCCCCTTCCCCCGGATTCGGACAGATCTACGAGCAGCACTTC.

This clonotype occurred a few times. A much larger clone lies a single base off, so this may be a read error. The V call is TRBV20-1, the J call TRBJ2-1, with TRBD2 matching 11 bases. The DNA end is more similar to TRBJ2-7, so the J call may be wrong. This CDR3 region has 19 residues. CDR1 is DFQATT and CDR2 is SNEGSKA in the germline V gene (reference sequence). CDR3: CSAREYLAGGQYSYNEQYF. The CDR3 bases are TGCAGTGCTAGAGAATACCTAGCGGGGGGACAATACTCCTACAATGAGCAGTACTTC.

The CDR3 sequence: CASSLATEQFF. The CDR3 DNA sequence: TGCGCCAGCAGCTTGGCTACGGAGCAGTTCTTC. The chain uses TRBV5-1 and TRBJ2-1; no clear D gene. This CDR3 is 11 amino acids long. Trimming removed 0 bases from V and 10 bases from J, with 5 bases in between. Germline CDR1 SGHRS, CDR2 YFSETQ.

This clonotype has only a few counts. This may be a read error, as it is one base from a much larger clone. The chain has TRBV7-7 and TRBJ2-1, with D perhaps TRBD1 or TRBD2 (6 bases each). Trimming removed 1 base at V and 13 bases at J, with 17 bases between. The CDR3 has 14 amino acids. The germline CDR1 and CDR2 sequences are SSHAT and FNYEAQ (reference sequence). CDR3 sequence reads: CASSLEGGDGTQFF. CDR3 sequence (DNA): TGTGCCAGCAGCTTAGAGGGGGGTGACGGGACCCAGTTCTTC.

The chain couples TRBV28 to TRBJ2-7; D is undetermined. Trimming cost V 8 bases and J 1 base, with 12 bases left between them. Germline CDR1 is MDHEN and CDR2 is SYDVKM. The CDR3 consists of 13 residues. The CDR3 DNA sequence: TGTGCCAGCCTTTCGACACCATCCTACGAGCAGTACTTC. It encodes CASLSTPSYEQYF.

This clonotype occurred many times. The chain is built from TRBV12-3 or TRBV12-4 and TRBJ1-2; 7 positions match TRBD1. Trimming cost V 6 bases and J 7 bases; bases outside gene matches: 8. The CDR3 runs to 13 residues. The CDR3, as DNA: TGTGCCAGCAGCACACAGGGGTACTCTGGCTACACCTTC. As protein: CASSTQGYSGYTF.

This clonotype appeared many times. It may be a read error: a sequence one base away is much more abundant. CDR3 nucleotides: TGTGCCAGCAGCCAAGGACTAGCGGGGTACAATGAGCAGTACTTC. Its protein is CASSQGLAGYNEQYF. This rearrangement joins TRBV4-2 to TRBJ2-5, with 11 bases that match TRBD2. The V and J ends lost 1 base and 11 bases, in that order; junction bases with no gene match: 9. Germline assignment: CDR1 LGHNA and CDR2 YNFKEQ. This CDR3 region has 15 residues.

This clonotype occurred many times. The V gene is TRBV10-3, the J gene TRBJ1-2, with a possible D match to TRBD1 (5 bases). This CDR3 contains 16 residues. The V and J ends lost 3 bases and 4 bases respectively, with 18 bases between them. Germline lookup yields CDR1 ENHRY and CDR2 SYGVKD. The CDR3 coding sequence is TGTGCCATCAGTGACGTGGACATCGACCGATTCTATGGCTACACCTTC. It yields the protein CAISDVDIDRFYGYTF.

The rearrangement joins TRBV7-9 to TRBJ1-1; 10 bases match TRBD1. Germline CDR1 SEHNR, CDR2 FQNEAQ (reference sequence). The J segment lost 1 base and the V segment lost 4 bases, leaving 6 bases of the junction unmatched. The CDR3 consists of 16 residues. CDR3 DNA sequence: TGTGCCAGCAGCTCCCGACAGGGGGCGGCGAACACTGAAGCTTTCTTT. This sequence encodes CASSSRQGAANTEAFF.

This clonotype occurred many times. This chain links TRBV6-5 with TRBJ2-7; TRBD2 aligns across 10 bases. The germline V gene has CDR1 MNHEY and CDR2 SVGAGI. With 5 bases clipped from V and 0 bases from J, the junction kept 4 bases outside the gene matches. The CDR3 is 15 residues long. The CDR3, as DNA: TGTGCCAGCAGTCAGAGCGGGGGGGCCTCCTACGAGCAGTACTTC. Translation gives CASSQSGGASYEQYF.

In this sample, this clonotype turned up many times. The CDR3 bases are TGTGCCAGCAGAGCGGGGGGGCCGTGGAATGAGCAGTTCTTC. This translates into CASRAGGPWNEQFF. The chain recombines TRBV2 with TRBJ2-1; 10 nucleotides agree with TRBD2. Per germline, CDR1 SNHLY and CDR2 FYNNEI. The CDR3 runs 14 residues. V lost 6 bases and J lost 7; bases outside the gene matches: 6.

The V gene is TRBV2, the J gene TRBJ1-1; no firm D call. Germline V CDR1 and CDR2: SNHLY, FYNNEI. This CDR3 is built from 12 residues. V shed 4 bases and J shed 2 bases, with 5 bases lying between them. DNA for the CDR3: TGTGCCAGCAGTGTGGGTAACACTGAAGCTTTCTTT. Translating gives CASSVGNTEAFF.

This clonotype has a count of ten or more. CDR3 loop: CASSLLDSNEQFF. In nucleotides, the CDR3 is TGTGCCAGCAGCTTGCTGGACAGCAATGAGCAGTTCTTC. The chain recombines TRBV5-6 with TRBJ2-1; maybe TRBD1 (6 bases). This CDR3 spans 13 amino acids. Germline CDR1 SGHDT, CDR2 YYEEEE. V was cut by 1 base and J by 6 bases, with 8 bases left in between.

In this sample, this clonotype turned up a few times. The genes are TRBV5-1 and TRBJ1-5, with 8 bases lining up with TRBD1. This CDR3 has 15 amino acids. The germline V gene encodes CDR1 SGHRS and CDR2 YFSETQ. The trim removed 4 bases at V and 2 bases at J, leaving 5 bases unmatched. The CDR3: CASSPPDRGNQPQHF. The CDR3 DNA is TGCGCCAGCAGCCCCCCGGACAGGGGCAATCAGCCCCAGCATTTT.

The chain recombines TRBV9 with TRBJ2-1; 10 positions agree with TRBD1. V shed 0 bases and J 6 bases; nucleotides not matched to a gene: 6. The CDR3 runs to 16 residues. The germline V gene encodes CDR1 SGDLS and CDR2 YYNGEE. The CDR3 here is CASSVAGTGVFNEQFF. DNA of the CDR3: TGTGCCAGCAGCGTAGCGGGGACAGGGGTATTCAATGAGCAGTTCTTC.

This chain's CDR3 is CASRNSAGEWDEQFF. CDR3 sequence (DNA): TGTGCCAGCAGAAACTCGGCGGGAGAGTGGGATGAGCAGTTCTTC. The gene calls are TRBV6-1 and TRBJ2-1; 7 nucleotides match TRBD2. Trimming took 6 bases from V and 8 from J; bases not matched to a gene: 13. The CDR3 extends over 15 amino acids. Per the germline V gene, CDR1 is MNHNS and CDR2 is SASEGT.

This rearrangement joins TRBV4-1 to TRBJ1-1; D uncertain. From germline, CDR1 is MGHRA and CDR2 YSYEKL. The CDR3 covers 16 residues. V was cut by 7 bases and J by 1 base, with 19 bases left in between. The CDR3 spells CASKPSPPYRNTEAFF. CDR3 nucleotides: TGCGCCAGCAAACCCTCGCCCCCCTATCGGAACACTGAAGCTTTCTTT.

This clonotype was detected a few times. At one of its ends the junction is not consistent with the germline gene, which may arise from a read error. The rearrangement joins TRBV6-5 to TRBJ1-6; maybe TRBD1 (5 bases). The germline V gene encodes CDR1 MNHEY and CDR2 SVGAGI. The length of the CDR3 is 12 residues. The CDR3 region is CASSGTGSPPHF. The CDR3 DNA reads TGTGCCAGCAGCGGGACCGGGTCACCCCCCCACTTT.

There are a few counts of this clonotype. J is TRBJ2-7 and V is TRBV15; D unclear. The CDR3 is 11 residues long. Trimming removed 1 base from V and 6 bases from J, with 4 bases in between. In germline, CDR1 is LNHNV, CDR2 YYDKDF (reference sequence). CDR3 residues: CATSRGGEQYF. The CDR3 DNA is TGTGCCACCAGCAGAGGGGGCGAGCAGTACTTC.

About this clonotype: It is likely a read error, because the conserved phenylalanine at the end of the CDR3 is missing. V is TRBV20-1 and J is TRBJ2-5; 9 bases are a match to TRBD1. The DNA end is a closer match to TRBJ2-7, so the J assignment may be wrong. The V gene's germline CDR1 is DFQATT and CDR2 SNEGSKA (reference sequence). The CDR3 covers 15 residues. The CDR3, as DNA: TGCAGTGCTAGCCCCGACAGGGGGGGAACCTACGAGCAGTACTGC. It specifies CSASPDRGGTYEQYC.